This T cell receptor (beta chain) emerged from a study of blood T cell repertoires in COVID-19. At the level of the study: COVID-19 samples from acute and convalescent phases originated in the United States, Italy and Spain. T cells, B-cell-depleted T cells, or PBMCs supplied cDNA or gDNA.

This clone was found a few times. Original analysis: Counts of nucleated cells, estimated from reference gene primer amplification, were obtained. Assay: immunoSEQ multiplex PCR; the TCRdb copy retains only in-frame clones and omits some. D and trimming were read from the DNA, whereas the V and J calls and clone size are those reported in that table. The table records 90,000 or so clones, around 88% of them present only once. There are 14 residues in the CDR3. Germline V gene lookup returns CDR1 KGHSH and CDR2 LQKENI. V lost 6 bases to trimming and J lost 0 bases, with 11 bases between them. Sequencing was done on a sample of peripheral blood. The chain employs TRBV18 and TRBJ1-1; tentatively, D is TRBD1 (6 bases). This sequence was found in a man aged 55-75 years with acute or convalescent COVID-19. The CDR3 sequence is CASSPGQMNTEAFF. The CDR3 region has the DNA TGTGCCAGCTCCCCCGGACAGATGAACACTGAAGCTTTCTTT.